This T cell receptor (beta chain) appears in the sequencing data of a study of shared clonotypes between healthy human individuals. General study points: There were few donors, and this limited the genetic and exposure-history diversity represented. In a few donors, around 5% of naive CD4 clonotypes appeared in common.

The germline V gene has CDR1 SGHRS and CDR2 YFSETQ. The V gene lost 0 bases and the J gene lost 2 bases, with 6 bases spanning the gap. The CDR3 runs to 14 residues. The assay was immunoSEQ multiplex PCR, and TCRdb's table has in-frame clones only and misses some. The sample gives some 2.1 million clones, 95% of which show up once; 0.13% is in the top ten. In regard to this clone: Its matching antigen is unknown. Other DNA sequences in the same sample also yield this CDR3.

This receptor was obtained from a man younger than 35 in good health. The chain couples TRBV5-1 to TRBJ1-5; no clear D. The sequencing sample was made of naive CD4+ T cells sorted from blood. Subset noted: CD45RA+ positively selected. The CDR3 here is CASSLVGGNQPQHF. CDR3 DNA: TGCGCCAGCAGCTTGGTTGGGGGCAATCAGCCCCAGCATTTT.